A single sample is the source of the 29 T cell receptor beta chains below, sequenced in a study of shared clonotypes between healthy human individuals. This table comes from immunoSEQ multiplex PCR, and its TCRdb copy is limited to in-frame clones, with some not included. The table lists about 1.5 million clones, around 97% of them singletons. Sequences were obtained from naive CD4+ T cells sorted from blood. The sample's subset: CD45RA+ positively selected. These receptors all come from a man aged 30-40 years in good health.

J is TRBJ2-1 and V is TRBV7-9, with no clear D. The length of the CDR3 is 11 residues. The V and J ends lost 5 bases and 5 bases respectively, with 4 bases between them. Looked up from germline, CDR1 is SEHNR and CDR2 is FQNEAQ (reference sequence). The CDR3 DNA sequence: TGTGCCAGCAGCAACCACAATGAGCAGTTCTTC. Its protein product is CASSNHNEQFF.

The chain joins TRBV15 to TRBJ1-1; 8 positions match TRBD1. Germline assignment: CDR1 LNHNV and CDR2 YYDKDF (reference sequence). The CDR3 is 14 residues long. V lost 4 bases and J lost 4; bases outside the gene matches: 5. The CDR3 bases are TGTGCCACCAGCACCACAGGGGGTCGCACTGAAGCTTTCTTT. This gives the protein CATSTTGGRTEAFF.

The chain combines TRBV28 with TRBJ2-7; no clear D. V lost 8 bases and J lost 7, with 12 bases in between. The germline CDR1 and CDR2 sequences are MDHEN and SYDVKM. This CDR3 spans 11 amino acids. The CDR3 protein is CASQTEFEQYF. In nucleotides, the CDR3 is TGTGCCAGCCAAACGGAATTTGAGCAGTACTTC.

This chain connects TRBV4-3 to TRBJ2-7; D gene ambiguous. Germline CDR1 LGHNA, CDR2 YSLEER. V was cut by 0 bases and J by 9 bases, with 15 bases left in between. The CDR3 spans 14 residues. Here the CDR3 reads CASSQDRTSLWQYF. The DNA for the CDR3 is TGCGCCAGCAGCCAAGATAGGACCTCCCTTTGGCAGTACTTC.

J is TRBJ2-3 and V is TRBV2, with TRBD2 matching over 12 bases. The CDR3 is 17 amino acids. Germline CDR1 is SNHLY and CDR2 is FYNNEI. The V gene end was trimmed by 4 bases and the J gene end by 0 bases; junction bases not matched to a gene: 5. CDR3 sequence reads: CASSVRGTSGSTDTQYF. DNA for the CDR3: TGTGCCAGCAGTGTCAGGGGGACTAGCGGGAGCACAGATACGCAGTATTTT.

The chain couples TRBV10-2 to TRBJ2-1; tentative D call: TRBD2 (5 bases). V lost 6 bases and J lost 8, with 20 bases in between. This CDR3 region has 15 residues. The germline V gene has CDR1 WSHSY and CDR2 SAAADI. CDR3 sequence reads: CASRGEGTPGHEQFF. CDR3 nucleotides: TGCGCCAGCAGGGGAGAGGGTACACCCGGGCATGAGCAGTTCTTC.

V is TRBV9 and J is TRBJ2-3, with 8 bases that match TRBD1. CDR1 and CDR2 from the germline V gene are SGDLS and YYNGEE. The CDR3 extends over 14 amino acids. J lost 1 base, V lost 4 bases, and 2 bases had no gene match. The CDR3: CASSMGQGTDTQYF. In DNA form, the CDR3 reads TGTGCCAGCAGCATGGGACAGGGCACAGATACGCAGTATTTT.

The chain has TRBV14 and TRBJ1-2; no definite D call. Germline lookup yields CDR1 SGHDN and CDR2 FVKESK. The CDR3 extends over 13 amino acids. The V end lost 1 base, the J end lost 4 bases, and 7 bases lay between the germline ends. Written as DNA, the CDR3 is TGTGCCAGCAGCCAAGTTCGCTCCTATGGCTACACCTTC. Encoded protein: CASSQVRSYGYTF.

The J gene is TRBJ1-4, the V gene TRBV6-4; D call uncertain. Germline V CDR1 and CDR2: MRHNA, SNTAGT. Trimming cost V 0 bases and J 7 bases, with 12 bases left between them. The CDR3 consists of 15 residues. The CDR3 sequence is CASSDSLGISEKLFF. In nucleotides, the CDR3 is TGTGCCAGCAGTGACTCGCTGGGGATAAGTGAAAAACTGTTTTTT.

The chain joins TRBV5-1 to TRBJ2-3; D is undetermined. Germline V gene lookup returns CDR1 SGHRS and CDR2 YFSETQ. The CDR3 covers 14 residues. Trimming removed 0 bases at V and 6 bases at J, with 11 bases between. CDR3 in amino acids: CASSLGSVSDTQYF. Here the CDR3 DNA reads TGCGCCAGCAGCTTGGGGAGCGTCTCTGATACGCAGTATTTT.

This chain uses TRBV5-1 with TRBJ2-1, with TRBD2 identical over 7 bases. V trimming: 2 bases; J trimming: 8 bases; junction bases outside the gene matches: 10. CDR1 is SGHRS and CDR2 is YFSETQ in the germline V gene. The CDR3 sequence is 15 residues long. DNA for the CDR3: TGCGCCAGCAGCTTTAGGGAGGGCCCCAGCGATGAGCAGTTCTTC. Residues: CASSFREGPSDEQFF. The whole variable domain, remainder taken from reference TRBV5-1 and TRBJ2-1, is KAGVTQTPRYLIKTRGQQVTLSCSPISGHRSVSWYQQTPGQGLQFLFEYFSETQRNKGNFPGRFSGRQFSNSRSEMNVSTLELGDSALYLCASSFREGPSDEQFFGPGTRLTVL.

Notes on this clone: Other DNA sequences of this sample code for an identical CDR3. J is TRBJ2-5 and V is TRBV18; D ambiguous. The CDR3 sequence is 13 residues long. The germline CDR1 and CDR2 sequences are KGHSH and LQKENI. Trimming left V 0 bases short and J 4 bases short, with 6 bases between. As DNA, the CDR3 is TGTGCCAGCTCACCACCGTCGCGAGAGACCCAGTACTTC. Encoded protein: CASSPPSRETQYF. Together with reference TRBV18 and TRBJ2-5, the CDR3 gives the full variable domain: NAGVMQNPRHLVRRRGQEARLRCSPMKGHSHVYWYRQLPEEGLKFMVYLQKENIIDESGMPKERFSAEFPKEGPSILRIQQVVRGDSAAYFCASSPPSRETQYFGPGTRLLVL.

V gene TRBV18 combines with J gene TRBJ1-5; D possibly corresponds to TRBD1 (5 bases). Trimming took 1 base from V and 6 from J, leaving 13 bases between them. CDR1 and CDR2 (germline): KGHSH, LQKENI. This CDR3 comprises 15 residues. The CDR3: CASSPLSGTPQPQHF. The CDR3 nucleotides read TGTGCCAGCTCACCACTGTCGGGGACCCCTCAGCCCCAGCATTTT.

V and J are TRBV30 and TRBJ1-5; D perhaps matches TRBD1 (5 bases). Germline CDR1 reads GTSNPN; CDR2 reads SVGIG (reference sequence). There are 16 residues in the CDR3. Trimming cost V 2 bases and J 6 bases, with 20 bases left between them. The CDR3, as DNA: TGTGCCTGGAGTAGTCAGGGACGAAGTAGGAGTCAGCCCCAGCATTTT. It yields the protein CAWSSQGRSRSQPQHF.

The chain recombines TRBV7-2 with TRBJ2-1; 7 bases line up with TRBD2. The CDR3 runs 15 residues. V shed 0 bases, J shed 5 bases, and the junction held 4 bases outside the gene matches. CDR1 SGHTA and CDR2 FQGNSA come from the germline V gene. CDR3 coding DNA: TGTGCCAGCAGCTTAGCGGGAGGGCCTCACAATGAGCAGTTCTTC. This sequence encodes CASSLAGGPHNEQFF.

This chain uses TRBV10-3 with TRBJ2-2; TRBD2 agrees at 12 bases. Germline assignment: CDR1 ENHRY and CDR2 SYGVKD. With V trimmed by 5 bases and J by 0 bases, 7 bases remained unmatched. This CDR3 comprises 18 residues. The CDR3 protein is CAISPLAGGLSNTGELFF. CDR3 bases: TGTGCCATCAGTCCCCTAGCGGGAGGGCTCTCGAACACCGGGGAGCTGTTTTTT.

V usage is TRBV18 and J usage is TRBJ2-3; D remains unclear. The germline gives CDR1 KGHSH, CDR2 LQKENI. The CDR3 is made up of 14 amino acids. V lost 0 bases and J lost 4, with 8 bases in between. The CDR3 region is CASSPPGVPDTQYF. The CDR3 region has the DNA TGTGCCAGCTCACCACCGGGTGTCCCAGATACGCAGTATTTT.

CDR3 amino acids: CASSQEPDWTRVYNEQFF. The CDR3 DNA follows: TGCGCCAGCAGCCAAGAGCCGGACTGGACACGAGTATACAATGAGCAGTTCTTC. The gene calls are TRBV4-3 and TRBJ2-1; D may correspond to TRBD1 or TRBD2 (5 bases each). V lost 0 bases, J lost 4 bases, and 19 bases lay in between. The CDR3 spans 18 residues. Germline V CDR1 and CDR2: LGHNA, YSLEER.

J is TRBJ2-3 and V is TRBV6-6, with TRBD2 matching over 7 bases. Germline values: CDR1 MNHNY, CDR2 SVGAGI (reference sequence). Trimming cost V 7 bases and J 2 bases; bases outside gene matches: 6. CDR3 length: 14 residues. CDR3 in DNA: TGTGCCAGCATCGGGGACTATCTCACAGATACGCAGTATTTT. It is translated as CASIGDYLTDTQYF.

This clone was counted a single time. The chain is built from TRBV7-6 and TRBJ2-3; maybe TRBD1 (5 bases). V was clipped by 3 bases and J by 4 bases, with 20 bases between them. The germline V gene encodes CDR1 SGHVS and CDR2 FNYEAQ. The CDR3 is 17 residues long. CDR3 in DNA: TGTGCCAGCAGCTTGGGCGCAGGACAAAATAGGGCAGATACGCAGTATTTT. It encodes CASSLGAGQNRADTQYF. The full variable domain, completed using reference TRBV7-6 and TRBJ2-3, is GAGVSQSPRYKVTKRGQDVALRCDPISGHVSLYWYRQALGQGPEFLTYFNYEAQQDKSGLPNDRFSAERPEGSISTLTIQRTEQRDSAMYRCASSLGAGQNRADTQYFGPGTRLTVL.

V is TRBV12-2 and J is TRBJ2-2. TRBV12-2 is described as a pseudogene. The CDR3 is 19 amino acids. For the CDR3, the DNA is TGTGCAAGTCGTCGCTGGTTTGAGGGGAATACAGCGAACACCGGGGAGCTGTTTTTT. Its protein is CASRRWFEGNTANTGELFF.

The gene calls are TRBV6-1 and TRBJ2-1, with D perhaps assigned TRBD1 or TRBD2 (7 bases each). CDR1 is MNHNS and CDR2 is SASEGT in the germline V gene. Trimming stripped 0 bases from V and 9 bases from J, with 15 bases between. The CDR3 consists of 15 residues. The CDR3 is CASSEANRGGGEQFF. In DNA form, the CDR3 reads TGTGCCAGCAGTGAAGCGAACAGGGGAGGGGGTGAGCAGTTCTTC.

The chain joins TRBV4-3 to TRBJ2-7; no clear D gene. Trimming pared 5 bases from V and 5 bases from J, leaving 13 bases between. The CDR3 is made up of 13 amino acids. From germline, CDR1 is LGHNA and CDR2 YSLEER. CDR3 DNA: TGCGCCAGCAGCTCGACCAACGTGGACGAGCAGTACTTC. Translating it yields CASSSTNVDEQYF.

The chain recombines TRBV27 with TRBJ1-4; D might be TRBD1 (5 bases). The V gene lost 5 bases and the J gene lost 8 bases, with 12 bases spanning the gap. The CDR3 has 13 residues. Germline assignment: CDR1 MNHEY and CDR2 SMNVEV (reference sequence). The CDR3 coding sequence is TGTGCCAGCAGTCCCTGGGGGGGGGAAAAACTGTTTTTT. It yields the protein CASSPWGGEKLFF.

This chain joins TRBV5-1 and TRBJ2-5; TRBD2 agrees at 13 bases. This CDR3 comprises 17 residues. CDR1 SGHRS and CDR2 YFSETQ come from the germline V gene. V shed 2 bases, J shed 4 bases, and the junction held 8 bases outside the gene matches. The CDR3 sequence is CASSFPATSGRVETQYF. CDR3 in DNA: TGCGCCAGCAGCTTCCCAGCTACTAGCGGGAGGGTAGAGACCCAGTACTTC.

J is TRBJ2-5 and V is TRBV7-9; D remains ambiguous. Germline CDR1 SEHNR, CDR2 FQNEAQ (reference sequence). The ends were cut back, 7 bases at V and 6 bases at J, with 15 bases in the middle. This CDR3 contains 13 residues. The CDR3 region has the DNA TGTGCCAGCACCCGGACCGAGGAGCAGACCCAGTACTTC. As protein: CASTRTEEQTQYF.

The chain is built from TRBV28 and TRBJ1-3; 7 bases are a match to TRBD1. J lost 2 bases, V lost 7 bases, and 2 bases had no gene match. This CDR3 is built from 13 residues. Germline loops: CDR1 MDHEN, CDR2 SYDVKM. The CDR3 DNA is TGTGCCAGCATTGGGACAGCTGGAAACACCATATATTTT. Amino acids: CASIGTAGNTIYF.

The V gene is TRBV28, the J gene TRBJ2-2, with D possibly TRBD2 on 5 matching bases. The CDR3 consists of 14 residues. Germline V gives CDR1 MDHEN, CDR2 SYDVKM. Trimming left V 3 bases short and J 1 base short, with 6 bases between. This chain's CDR3 is CASSFSVNTGELFF. For the CDR3, the DNA is TGTGCCAGCAGTTTTAGCGTGAACACCGGGGAGCTGTTTTTT.

CDR3 nucleotide sequence: TGTGCCAGCAGCTTAAACGTCCAAGAGACCCAGTACTTC. Amino acids: CASSLNVQETQYF. This chain links TRBV7-9 with TRBJ2-5; D unresolved. Per germline, CDR1 SEHNR and CDR2 FQNEAQ (reference sequence). The CDR3 length is 13 residues. Deletions cut 2 bases from V and 1 base from J, with 5 bases between.